This T cell receptor (beta chain) is drawn from a study of vaccination effects on CD4 cells after COVID-19. Repertoires were generated with immunoSEQ multiplex PCR, while TCRdb's copy carries only in-frame clones and drops some. The sample shows under 30,000 clones, over 65% of them seen only once. ViraFEST assay sequencing came after antigen-specific CD4+ T cells were expanded with viral peptide pools. Culture proceeded for about 11 days, and CD4+ T cells were then isolated. Recipients of the vaccine had no prior SARS-CoV-2 infection and negative nucleocapsid antibodies. The CDR3 consists of 22 residues. The germline CDR1 and CDR2 sequences are LGHNT and FRNRAP. Unmatched junction bases numbered 25, after V lost 0 bases and J lost 7 bases. To note about this clone: The target antigen is unknown.

Sequences were derived from CD4+ T cells from PBMCs cultured with HCoV-NL63 spike peptides, sampled before COVID-19 vaccination. The sequence derives from a human donor who received a COVID-19 vaccine. The rearrangement joins TRBV12-5 to TRBJ2-7; TRBD2 matches 12 bases. This CDR3 is CASGLVSSVVLAGGPLEGEQYF. DNA for the CDR3: TGTGCTAGTGGTTTGGTGTCGTCGGTCGTCCTAGCGGGGGGGCCTTTGGAGGGGGAGCAGTACTTC.